The 8 T cell receptor beta chains below come from one sample, sequenced in a study of T cells after yellow fever vaccination. MiXCR was run by TCRdb on the 5' RACE reads, yielding one entry per CDR3 protein. The table shows about 400,000 distinct CDR3 sequences, with around 6.4% occurring only once. Specimen: PBMCs, collected 5 days after the yellow fever booster vaccination. The source is a man aged 25 to 40 who received the YFV17D yellow fever vaccine.

This clonotype was seen many times. The chain couples TRBV7-6 to TRBJ2-1; TRBD2 might be the D (7 bases). CDR3 length equals 19 residues. The germline V and J ends were trimmed by 1 base and 0 bases, with 19 bases remaining between them. Germline CDR1 SGHVS, CDR2 FNYEAQ. CDR3 in amino acids: CASSLVRGRGGGSYNEQFF. The CDR3 DNA is TGTGCCAGCAGCTTAGTTCGGGGGCGGGGCGGGGGCTCCTACAATGAGCAGTTCTTC.

This clonotype has a handful of counts. This chain links TRBV27 with TRBJ1-4; maybe TRBD1 (6 bases). The CDR3 is 14 residues long. Trimming removed 3 bases from V and 8 bases from J, with 13 bases in between. Per germline, CDR1 MNHEY and CDR2 SMNVEV (reference sequence). In nucleotides, the CDR3 is TGTGCCAGCAGTTTCTCTCAGGGGCAGGAAAAACTGTTTTTT. Amino acid sequence: CASSFSQGQEKLFF.

The chain combines TRBV28 with TRBJ2-3; the match to TRBD2 covers 7 bases. This CDR3 region has 14 residues. The germline V gene encodes CDR1 MDHEN and CDR2 SYDVKM. V shed 2 bases and J 4 bases; nucleotides not matched to a gene: 3. The CDR3 protein is CASSLSLAADTQYF. The CDR3 DNA follows: TGTGCCAGCAGTTTAAGTCTAGCGGCAGATACGCAGTATTTT.

V and J are TRBV27 and TRBJ1-1; D remains unclear. Trimming removed 2 bases from V and 4 bases from J, with 8 bases in between. From germline, CDR1 is MNHEY and CDR2 SMNVEV (reference sequence). The CDR3 contains 13 residues. The CDR3: CASSLGWSTEAFF. The CDR3 region has the DNA TGTGCCAGCAGTTTAGGTTGGTCCACTGAAGCTTTCTTT.

The rearrangement joins TRBV20-1 to TRBJ2-2; D remains ambiguous. Trimming took off 3 bases at V and 8 bases at J, with 16 bases between the two ends. The germline V gene encodes CDR1 DFQATT and CDR2 SNEGSKA (reference sequence). This CDR3 has 14 amino acids. The CDR3: CSASAGWSEGELFF. The CDR3 bases are TGCAGTGCTAGCGCCGGGTGGAGTGAAGGGGAGCTGTTTTTT.

CDR3 coding DNA: TGCGCCAGCAGCCAAGATCCTACAGTCTACCAAGAGACCCAGTACTTC. Its translation is CASSQDPTVYQETQYF. The V gene is TRBV4-3, the J gene TRBJ2-5; D gene uncertain. Germline V CDR1 and CDR2: LGHNA, YSLEER. V was trimmed by 0 bases and J by 0 bases, leaving 11 bases between them. The CDR3 totals 16 residues.

About this clonotype itself: At one of its ends the junction is not consistent with the germline gene, which may arise from a read error. The chain recombines TRBV28 with TRBJ2-3, with 11 bases that match TRBD1. This CDR3 has 18 residues. Germline V CDR1 and CDR2: MDHEN, SYDVKM. CDR3: CAISLDFLGQGVTDTQYF. The CDR3 DNA reads as TGTGCCATCAGTTTAGACTTTCTGGGACAGGGGGTGACGGATACGCAGTATTTT.

This clonotype was seen ten or more times. V and J are TRBV20-1 and TRBJ2-2, with 12 positions matching TRBD2. Germline V gene data show CDR1 as DFQATT and CDR2 as SNEGSKA (reference sequence). CDR3 length: 16 residues. Trimming took 3 bases from V and 4 from J; bases not matched to a gene: 6. In DNA, the CDR3 is TGCAGTGCTAGTCTGCTAGCGGGAGGGCCCACCGGGGAGCTGTTTTTT. Translating it yields CSASLLAGGPTGELFF.